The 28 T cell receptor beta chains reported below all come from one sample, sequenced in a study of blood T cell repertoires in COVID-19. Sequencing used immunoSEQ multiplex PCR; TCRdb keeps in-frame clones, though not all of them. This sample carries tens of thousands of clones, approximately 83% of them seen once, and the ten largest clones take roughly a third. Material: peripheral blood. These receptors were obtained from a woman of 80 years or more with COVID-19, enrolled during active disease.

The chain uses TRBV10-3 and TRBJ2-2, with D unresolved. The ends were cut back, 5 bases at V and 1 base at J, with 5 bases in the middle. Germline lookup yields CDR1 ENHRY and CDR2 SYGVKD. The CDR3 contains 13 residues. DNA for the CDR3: TGTGCCATCAGTTCCGGGAACACCGGGGAGCTGTTTTTT. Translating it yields CAISSGNTGELFF.

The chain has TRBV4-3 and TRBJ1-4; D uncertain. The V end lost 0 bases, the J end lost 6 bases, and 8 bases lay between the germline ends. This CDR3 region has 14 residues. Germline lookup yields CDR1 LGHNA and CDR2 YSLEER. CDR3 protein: CASSQDLVDEKLFF. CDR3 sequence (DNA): TGCGCCAGCAGCCAAGATCTAGTTGATGAAAAACTGTTTTTT.

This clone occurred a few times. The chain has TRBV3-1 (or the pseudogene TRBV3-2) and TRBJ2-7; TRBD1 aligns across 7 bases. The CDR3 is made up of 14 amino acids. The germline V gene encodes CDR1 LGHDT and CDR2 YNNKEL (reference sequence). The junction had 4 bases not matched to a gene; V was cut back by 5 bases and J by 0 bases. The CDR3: CASSVYRGSYEQYF. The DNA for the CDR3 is TGTGCCAGCAGCGTTTACAGGGGCTCCTACGAGCAGTACTTC.

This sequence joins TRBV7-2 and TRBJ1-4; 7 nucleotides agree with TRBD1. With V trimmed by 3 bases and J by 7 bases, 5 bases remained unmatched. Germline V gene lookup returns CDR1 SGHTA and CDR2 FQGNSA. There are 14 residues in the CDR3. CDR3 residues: CASSFGQASEKLFF. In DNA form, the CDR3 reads TGTGCCAGCAGCTTTGGACAGGCTAGTGAAAAACTGTTTTTT.

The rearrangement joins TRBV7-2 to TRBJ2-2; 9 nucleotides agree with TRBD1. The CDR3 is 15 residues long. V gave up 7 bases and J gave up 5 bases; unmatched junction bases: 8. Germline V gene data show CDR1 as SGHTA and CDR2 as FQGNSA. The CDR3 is CASTLPQGATGELFF. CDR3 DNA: TGTGCCAGCACACTCCCACAGGGGGCGACCGGGGAGCTGTTTTTT. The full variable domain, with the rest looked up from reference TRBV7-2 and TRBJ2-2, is GAGVSQSPSNKVTEKGKDVELRCDPISGHTALYWYRQSLGQGLEFLIYFQGNSAPDKSGLPSDRFSAERTGGSVSTLTIQRTQQEDSAVYLCASTLPQGATGELFFGEGSRLTVL.

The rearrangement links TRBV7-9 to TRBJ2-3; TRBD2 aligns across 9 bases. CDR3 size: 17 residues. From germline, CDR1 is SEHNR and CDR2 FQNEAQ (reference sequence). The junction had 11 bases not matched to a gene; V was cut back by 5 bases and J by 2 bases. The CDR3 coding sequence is TGTGCCAGCAGCCGTAGAGCGGGGGGTAAGGACACAGATACGCAGTATTTT. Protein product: CASSRRAGGKDTDTQYF. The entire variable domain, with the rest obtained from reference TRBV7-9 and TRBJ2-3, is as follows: DTGVSQNPRHKITKRGQNVTFRCDPISEHNRLYWYRQTLGQGPEFLTYFQNEAQLEKSRLLSDRFSAERPKGSFSTLEIQRTEQGDSAMYLCASSRRAGGKDTDTQYFGPGTRLTVL.

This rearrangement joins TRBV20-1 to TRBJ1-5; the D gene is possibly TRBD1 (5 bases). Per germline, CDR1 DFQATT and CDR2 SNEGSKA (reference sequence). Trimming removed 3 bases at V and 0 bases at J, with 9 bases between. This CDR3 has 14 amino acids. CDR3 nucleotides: TGCAGTGCTAGTACAGGTAATAGCAATCAGCCCCAGCATTTT. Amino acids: CSASTGNSNQPQHF.

CDR3 residues: CASSFPGINQPQHF. CDR3 nucleotide sequence: TGTGCCAGCAGCTTCCCAGGGATCAATCAGCCCCAGCATTTT. The chain uses TRBV11-2 and TRBJ1-5; the D gene is possibly TRBD1 (5 bases). This CDR3 is 14 amino acids long. V lost 3 bases and J 3 bases, leaving 9 bases between the germline ends. Germline V gene lookup returns CDR1 SGHAT and CDR2 FQNNGV.

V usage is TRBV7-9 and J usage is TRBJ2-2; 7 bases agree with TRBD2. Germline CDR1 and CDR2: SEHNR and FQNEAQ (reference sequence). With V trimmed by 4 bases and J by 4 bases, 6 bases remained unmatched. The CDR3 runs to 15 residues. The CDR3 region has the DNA TGTGCCAGCAGCTCCGCCCGGGGGGTCACCGGGGAGCTGTTTTTT. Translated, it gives CASSSARGVTGELFF. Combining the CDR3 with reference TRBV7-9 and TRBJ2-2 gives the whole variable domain DTGVSQNPRHKITKRGQNVTFRCDPISEHNRLYWYRQTLGQGPEFLTYFQNEAQLEKSRLLSDRFSAERPKGSFSTLEIQRTEQGDSAMYLCASSSARGVTGELFFGEGSRLTVL.

This CDR3 reads CASSLLDGTFADTQYF. In nucleotides, the CDR3 is TGCGCCAGCAGCTTGTTGGACGGGACTTTCGCAGATACGCAGTATTTT. The chain employs TRBV5-1 and TRBJ2-3, with D perhaps TRBD2 (6 bases). The CDR3 sequence is 16 residues long. Germline V gene data show CDR1 as SGHRS and CDR2 as YFSETQ. Trimming stripped 1 base from V and 4 bases from J, with 16 bases between.

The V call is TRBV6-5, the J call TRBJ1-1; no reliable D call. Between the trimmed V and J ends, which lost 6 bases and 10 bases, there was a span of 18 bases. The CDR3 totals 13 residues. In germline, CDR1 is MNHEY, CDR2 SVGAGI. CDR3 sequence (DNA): TGTGCCAGCAGGGATCCACTACCAGCCCGAGCTTTCTTT. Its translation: CASRDPLPARAFF.

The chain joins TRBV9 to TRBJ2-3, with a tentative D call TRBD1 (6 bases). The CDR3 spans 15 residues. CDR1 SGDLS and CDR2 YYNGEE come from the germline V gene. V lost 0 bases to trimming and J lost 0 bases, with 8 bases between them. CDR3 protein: CASSVGDTSTDTQYF. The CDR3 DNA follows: TGTGCCAGCAGCGTAGGGGACACCAGCACAGATACGCAGTATTTT.

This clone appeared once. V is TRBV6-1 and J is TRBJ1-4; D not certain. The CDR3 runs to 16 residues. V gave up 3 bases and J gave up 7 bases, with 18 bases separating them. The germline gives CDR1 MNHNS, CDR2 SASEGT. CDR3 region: CASSDGVTAGFEKLFF. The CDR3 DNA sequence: TGTGCCAGCAGTGATGGTGTGACGGCGGGTTTTGAAAAACTGTTTTTT.

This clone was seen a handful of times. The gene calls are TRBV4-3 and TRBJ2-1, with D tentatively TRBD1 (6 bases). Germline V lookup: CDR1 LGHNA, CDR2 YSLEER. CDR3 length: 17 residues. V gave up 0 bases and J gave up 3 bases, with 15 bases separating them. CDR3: CASSQDGPGVVYNEQFF. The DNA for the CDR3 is TGCGCCAGCAGCCAAGATGGGCCAGGGGTGGTCTACAATGAGCAGTTCTTC.

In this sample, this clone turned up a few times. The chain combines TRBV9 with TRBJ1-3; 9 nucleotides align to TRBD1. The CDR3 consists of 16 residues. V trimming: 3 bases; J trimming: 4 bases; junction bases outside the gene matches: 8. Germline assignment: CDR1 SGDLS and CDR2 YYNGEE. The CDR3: CASSAPGTGYGNTIYF. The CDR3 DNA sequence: TGTGCCAGCAGCGCCCCCGGGACAGGGTACGGAAACACCATATATTTT.

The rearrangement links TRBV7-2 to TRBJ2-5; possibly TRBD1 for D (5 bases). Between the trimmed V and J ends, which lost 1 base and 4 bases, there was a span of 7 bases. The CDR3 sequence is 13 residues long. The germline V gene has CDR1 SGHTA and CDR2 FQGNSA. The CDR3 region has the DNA TGTGCCAGCAGCTTAGGCAGGGCAGAGACCCAGTACTTC. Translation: CASSLGRAETQYF.

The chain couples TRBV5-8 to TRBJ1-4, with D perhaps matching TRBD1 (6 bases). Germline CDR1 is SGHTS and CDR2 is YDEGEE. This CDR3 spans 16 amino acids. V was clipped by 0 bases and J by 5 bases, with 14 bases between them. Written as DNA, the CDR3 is TGTGCCAGCAGCTTGGGCGCCGGGACACAGAATGAAAAACTGTTTTTT. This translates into CASSLGAGTQNEKLFF.

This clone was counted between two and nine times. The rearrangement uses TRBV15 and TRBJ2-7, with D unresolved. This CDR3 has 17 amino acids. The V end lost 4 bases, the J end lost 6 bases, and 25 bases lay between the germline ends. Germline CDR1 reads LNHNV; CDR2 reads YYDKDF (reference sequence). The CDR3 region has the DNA TGTGCCACCAGCACAGACCCTTCTCGCGGCACCCCCTCCGAGCAGTACTTC. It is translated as CATSTDPSRGTPSEQYF.

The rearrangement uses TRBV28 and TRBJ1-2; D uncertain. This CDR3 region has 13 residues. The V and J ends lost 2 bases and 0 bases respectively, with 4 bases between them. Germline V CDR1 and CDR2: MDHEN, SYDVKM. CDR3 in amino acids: CASSLTANYGYTF. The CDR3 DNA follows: TGTGCCAGCAGTTTAACAGCTAACTATGGCTACACCTTC.

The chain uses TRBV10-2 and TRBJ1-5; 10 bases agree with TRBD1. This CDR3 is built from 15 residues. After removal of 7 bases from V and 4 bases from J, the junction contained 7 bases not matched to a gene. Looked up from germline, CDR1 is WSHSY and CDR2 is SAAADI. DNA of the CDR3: TGCGCCAGCAATGACCCGGGACAGGGGAATCAGCCCCAGCATTTT. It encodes CASNDPGQGNQPQHF.

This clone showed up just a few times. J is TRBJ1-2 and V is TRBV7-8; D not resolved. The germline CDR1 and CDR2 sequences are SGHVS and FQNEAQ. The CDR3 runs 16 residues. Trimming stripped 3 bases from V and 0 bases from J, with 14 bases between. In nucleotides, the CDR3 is TGTGCCAGCAGCTTGGGAGCGGCAGACGCTAACTATGGCTACACCTTC. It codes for CASSLGAADANYGYTF. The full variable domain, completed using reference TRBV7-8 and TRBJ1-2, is GAGVSQSPRYKVAKRGQDVALRCDPISGHVSLFWYQQALGQGPEFLTYFQNEAQLDKSGLPSDRFFAERPEGSVSTLKIQRTQQEDSAVYLCASSLGAADANYGYTFGSGTRLTVV.

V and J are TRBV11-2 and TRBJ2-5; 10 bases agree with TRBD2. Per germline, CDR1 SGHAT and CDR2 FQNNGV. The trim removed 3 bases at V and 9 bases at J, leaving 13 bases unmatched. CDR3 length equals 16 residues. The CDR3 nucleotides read TGTGCCAGCAGCTTCCTCGATCTAGCGGGAGAGAAGGCCCAGTACTTC. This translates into CASSFLDLAGEKAQYF.

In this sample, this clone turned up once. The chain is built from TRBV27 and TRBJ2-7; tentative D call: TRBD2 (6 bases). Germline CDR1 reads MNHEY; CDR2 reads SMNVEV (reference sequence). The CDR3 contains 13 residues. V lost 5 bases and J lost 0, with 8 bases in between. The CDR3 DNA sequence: TGTGCCAGCAGTAGGGGAGGCTCCTACGAGCAGTACTTC. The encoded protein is CASSRGGSYEQYF.

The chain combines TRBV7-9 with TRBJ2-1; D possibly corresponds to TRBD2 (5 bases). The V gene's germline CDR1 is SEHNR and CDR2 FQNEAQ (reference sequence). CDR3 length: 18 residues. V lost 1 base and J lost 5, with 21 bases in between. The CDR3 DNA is TGTGCCAGCAGCTTAGGGCTAGTTGCGGTCATGAGGGACAATGAGCAGTTCTTC. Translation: CASSLGLVAVMRDNEQFF.

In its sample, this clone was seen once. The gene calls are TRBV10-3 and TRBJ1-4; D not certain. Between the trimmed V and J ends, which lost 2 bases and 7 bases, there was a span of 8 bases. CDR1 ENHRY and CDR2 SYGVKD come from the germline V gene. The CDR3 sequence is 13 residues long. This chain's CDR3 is CAISEAGGEKLFF. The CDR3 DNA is TGTGCCATCAGTGAGGCAGGTGGTGAAAAACTGTTTTTT.

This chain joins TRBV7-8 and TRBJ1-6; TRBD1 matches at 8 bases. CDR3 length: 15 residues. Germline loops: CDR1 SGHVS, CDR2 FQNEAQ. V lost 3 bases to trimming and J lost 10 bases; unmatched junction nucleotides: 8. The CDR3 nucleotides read TGTGCCAGCAGCTTCGTGGACAGGGAAAGATCACCCCTCCACTTT. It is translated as CASSFVDRERSPLHF.

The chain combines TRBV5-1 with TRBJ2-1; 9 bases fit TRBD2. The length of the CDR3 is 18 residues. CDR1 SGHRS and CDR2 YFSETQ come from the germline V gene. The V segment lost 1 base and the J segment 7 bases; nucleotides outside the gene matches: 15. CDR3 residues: CASSLFASGNPGSNEQFF. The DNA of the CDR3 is TGCGCCAGCAGCTTGTTTGCTAGCGGGAACCCTGGCAGTAATGAGCAGTTCTTC.

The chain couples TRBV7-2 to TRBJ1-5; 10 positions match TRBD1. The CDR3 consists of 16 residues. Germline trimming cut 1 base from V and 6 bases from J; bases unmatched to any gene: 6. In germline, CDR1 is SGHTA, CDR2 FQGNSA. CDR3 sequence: CASSLGGQGKGQPQHF. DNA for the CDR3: TGTGCCAGCAGCTTAGGGGGACAGGGGAAGGGTCAGCCCCAGCATTTT. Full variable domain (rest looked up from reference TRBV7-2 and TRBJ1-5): GAGVSQSPSNKVTEKGKDVELRCDPISGHTALYWYRQSLGQGLEFLIYFQGNSAPDKSGLPSDRFSAERTGGSVSTLTIQRTQQEDSAVYLCASSLGGQGKGQPQHFGDGTRLSIL.